One TCR beta chain is described in this entry. Its antigen is unknown. This record belongs to a study of cytomegalovirus exposure and HLA in healthy donors. Findings of the study overall: Among TCR sequences, most were rare, though some public TCRs appeared in many donors. The study recorded fewer than 200 TCR beta chains that were cytomegalovirus-associated. On later analysis, the bulk of CMV-associated TCR beta chains appeared to be HLA-restricted.

Germline V gene data show CDR1 as MGHRA and CDR2 as YSYEKL. CDR3 length: 16 amino acids. V was clipped by 0 bases and J by 4 bases; unmatched bases: 5. Use of 60 Vbeta and 13 Jbeta primers characterized the PCR. Some clones are missing from TCRdb's copy, which holds only in-frame ones; the method was immunoSEQ multiplex PCR. The data show around 100,000 clones, around 70% seen once. The V and J genes are TRBV4-1 and TRBJ2-1; 8 nucleotides line up with TRBD2. This receptor was obtained from a man aged 25 to 40 in good health and CMV-seropositive. The specimen was PBMCs. The DNA of the CDR3 is TGCGCCAGCAGCCAAGATCCGCGGGGGGATTACAATGAGCAGTTCTTC. Amino acids: CASSQDPRGDYNEQFF.